Listed here are 14 T cell receptor beta chains from one sample, sequenced in a study of T-cell memory formation after mild COVID-19 (dated by TCRdb to the early 2020s). The library was obtained by 5' RACE. TCRdb records Illumina NovaSeq 6000 as the sequencer. The raw public reads went through TCRdb reprocessing: fastp at Q25, MiXCR clone calling, in-frame beta chains kept. Every distinct CDR3 protein forms one entry, paired with its most common genes and DNA. This sample holds fewer than 650,000 distinct CDR3 sequences; roughly a fifth were observed only once. The ten largest clonotypes hold approximately 8.4% of the sample. Sequencing input: PBMCs or a T cell subset sorted from them (not recorded which). All receptors come from an adult woman who had mild COVID-19 (a few samples of this study predate the infection). The sample titles of this study are shuffled in the database, so cell type and time point are left out; the donor was told from shared clones.

The chain uses TRBV12-3 or TRBV12-4 and TRBJ2-1, with TRBD2 matching over 9 bases. The ends lost 5 bases at V and 7 bases at J; junction bases unmatched: 6. This CDR3 contains 14 residues. CDR3: CASSDAGGLNEQFF. In nucleotides, the CDR3 is TGTGCCAGCAGTGACGCGGGGGGGCTAAATGAGCAGTTCTTC.

This clonotype was counted a few times. The rearrangement links TRBV12-3 or TRBV12-4 to TRBJ1-5, with D unresolved. The V and J ends lost 0 bases and 3 bases respectively, with 3 bases between them. The CDR3 contains 13 residues. As DNA, the CDR3 is TGTGCCAGCAGTTTAGCGTTCAATCAGCCCCAGCATTTT. Amino acids: CASSLAFNQPQHF.

This clonotype was counted at least ten times. The chain recombines TRBV7-3 with TRBJ1-1; weak D call: TRBD1 (5 bases). This CDR3 spans 13 amino acids. The ends were cut back, 5 bases at V and 4 bases at J, with 11 bases in the middle. Germline loops: CDR1 SGHTA, CDR2 FQGTGA. The CDR3 nucleotides read TGTGCCAGCAGCCCCCTCGGGGGCACTGAAGCTTTCTTT. Amino acids: CASSPLGGTEAFF. Full variable domain (remainder filled in from reference TRBV7-3 and TRBJ1-1): GAGVSQTPSNKVTEKGKYVELRCDPISGHTALYWYRQSLGQGPEFLIYFQGTGAADDSGLPNDRFFAVRPEGSVSTLKIQRTERGDSAVYLCASSPLGGTEAFFGQGTRLTVV.

The gene calls are TRBV12-5 and TRBJ2-2, with D uncertain. With 2 bases removed from V and 9 bases from J, the gap between germline ends came to 13 bases. The CDR3 consists of 14 residues. Per germline, CDR1 LGHNT and CDR2 FRNRAP. The CDR3 coding sequence is TGTGCTAGTGGTTTGCCAGAGGTTGGCCGGGAGCTGTTTTTT. Translation: CASGLPEVGRELFF.

The chain combines TRBV7-2 with TRBJ2-1, with D maybe TRBD2 (6 bases). Deletions cut 1 base from V and 5 bases from J, with 15 bases between. Germline-derived CDR1 and CDR2 are SGHTA and FQGNSA. The CDR3 contains 16 residues. The CDR3 protein is CASSLVEGVGHNEQFF. DNA of the CDR3: TGTGCCAGCAGCTTAGTGGAGGGAGTGGGGCACAATGAGCAGTTCTTC. Supplemented by reference TRBV7-2 and TRBJ2-1, the full variable domain reads GAGVSQSPSNKVTEKGKDVELRCDPISGHTALYWYRQSLGQGLEFLIYFQGNSAPDKSGLPSDRFSAERTGGSVSTLTIQRTQQEDSAVYLCASSLVEGVGHNEQFFGPGTRLTVL.

This chain joins TRBV20-1 and TRBJ2-7; D is unclear. Germline CDR1 DFQATT, CDR2 SNEGSKA (reference sequence). The CDR3 is made up of 15 amino acids. V shed 3 bases and J shed 3 bases, with 18 bases lying between them. The DNA of the CDR3 is TGCAGTGCTAGTGCGAGGTCGGAGACCCTCTACGAGCAGTACTTC. Its translation: CSASARSETLYEQYF.

This clonotype appeared a few times. The chain has TRBV3-1 and TRBJ2-3; the D gene is possibly TRBD2 (5 bases). V lost 0 bases, J lost 10 bases, and 14 bases lay in between. The CDR3 is 14 amino acids. CDR1 is LGHDT and CDR2 is YNNKEL in the germline V gene (reference sequence). For the CDR3, the DNA is TGTGCCAGCAGCCAAGATTCGAGTCCGGAGGCGCAGTATTTT. Translated: CASSQDSSPEAQYF.

This clonotype has just a few counts. The rearrangement links TRBV9 to TRBJ2-5; TRBD2 matches 7 bases. Per germline, CDR1 SGDLS and CDR2 YYNGEE. J gave up 4 bases and V 3 bases, and 6 bases lay outside the gene matches. This CDR3 region has 14 residues. The CDR3 loop is CASSAGLDRETQYF. CDR3 DNA: TGTGCCAGCAGCGCAGGACTAGATCGAGAGACCCAGTACTTC.

J is TRBJ1-4 and V is TRBV14; D may be TRBD1 (6 bases). Trimming removed 4 bases at V and 10 bases at J, with 13 bases between. The CDR3 sequence is 13 residues long. Germline V gene data show CDR1 as SGHDN and CDR2 as FVKESK. The CDR3 coding sequence is TGTGCCAGCAGCCTCGACAGGTTGGGAAAACTGTTTTTT. Translated: CASSLDRLGKLFF.

CDR3 residues: CASSHHKQGNTEAFF. The CDR3 nucleotides read TGTGCCAGCTCACACCACAAACAGGGGAACACTGAAGCTTTCTTT. This chain joins TRBV18 and TRBJ1-1; a weak D match, TRBD1 (6 bases). CDR3 length: 15 amino acids. V was cut by 4 bases and J by 1 base, with 13 bases left in between. The germline V gene encodes CDR1 KGHSH and CDR2 LQKENI.

The V gene is TRBV7-3, the J gene TRBJ1-1; D remains ambiguous. The V and J ends lost 3 bases and 6 bases respectively, with 14 bases between them. The CDR3 has 14 residues. Germline V lookup: CDR1 SGHTA, CDR2 FQGTGA. CDR3 residues: CASSLTGKEAEAFF. In DNA form, the CDR3 reads TGTGCCAGCAGCTTGACGGGGAAGGAGGCTGAAGCTTTCTTT. Full variable domain (remainder filled in from reference TRBV7-3 and TRBJ1-1): GAGVSQTPSNKVTEKGKYVELRCDPISGHTALYWYRQSLGQGPEFLIYFQGTGAADDSGLPNDRFFAVRPEGSVSTLKIQRTERGDSAVYLCASSLTGKEAEAFFGQGTRLTVV.

The chain couples TRBV9 to TRBJ2-5; 13 bases line up with TRBD2. This CDR3 region has 16 residues. The germline V gene has CDR1 SGDLS and CDR2 YYNGEE. J was trimmed by 2 bases and V by 3 bases; bases with no gene match: 4. The CDR3 here is CASSAGLAGVQETQYF. Here the CDR3 DNA reads TGTGCCAGCAGCGCCGGACTAGCGGGAGTTCAAGAGACCCAGTACTTC.

This clonotype was seen a few times. As DNA, the CDR3 is TGTGCCTGGGGGAACAGGGTTATTTTCTACGAGCAGTACTTC. Translating it yields CAWGNRVIFYEQYF. The chain links TRBV30 to TRBJ2-7; the D gene is possibly TRBD1 (6 bases). Germline loops: CDR1 GTSNPN, CDR2 SVGIG (reference sequence). Trimming removed 5 bases from V and 3 bases from J, with 17 bases in between. The CDR3 spans 14 residues.

The genes are TRBV20-1 and TRBJ1-2; the D gene is possibly TRBD1 (6 bases). Trimming took off 3 bases at V and 4 bases at J, with 18 bases between the two ends. This CDR3 spans 15 amino acids. CDR1 is DFQATT and CDR2 is SNEGSKA in the germline V gene (reference sequence). The CDR3 loop reads CSASPPDSVVYGYTF. CDR3 DNA: TGCAGTGCTAGCCCTCCGGACAGCGTCGTCTATGGCTACACCTTC.